The 32 T cell receptor beta chains listed next were all sequenced from one sample in a study of human T cells and chemical hapten exposure. TCRdb reprocessed the RACE reads via MiXCR and lists one record per CDR3 protein. The data show 150,000 to 200,000 distinct CDR3 sequences, 14% seen once. Indicated time point: patch test 1, 2 weeks after DPC sensitization. The treatment: therapeutic diphenylcyclopropenone sensitization with weekly scalp DPC. Sequences were derived from whole blood, sampled in connection with sensitization to the hapten diphenylcyclopropenone (DPC). The receptors shown here come from a woman in her thirties with alopecia areata. Some clones in this sample may be carry-over from other donors' samples.

The sample holds a few counts of this clonotype. The chain employs TRBV6-1 and TRBJ2-2; 8 bases are a match to TRBD1. The CDR3 loop spans 16 amino acids. V trimming: 6 bases; J trimming: 3 bases; junction bases outside the gene matches: 9. In germline, CDR1 is MNHNS, CDR2 SASEGT. The CDR3 loop is CASSILTGADTGELFF. DNA for the CDR3: TGTGCCAGCAGCATATTGACAGGGGCGGACACCGGGGAGCTGTTTTTT.

The rearrangement uses TRBV27 and TRBJ1-1; no definite D call. This CDR3 region has 13 residues. Trimming left V 3 bases short and J 4 bases short, with 9 bases between. Germline V CDR1 and CDR2: MNHEY, SMNVEV (reference sequence). The chain's CDR3 is CASSFRVGTEAFF. In nucleotides, the CDR3 is TGTGCCAGCAGTTTTAGGGTCGGCACTGAAGCTTTCTTT.

V usage is TRBV7-2 and J usage is TRBJ1-2; D call uncertain. Germline lookup yields CDR1 SGHTA and CDR2 FQGNSA. V was clipped by 0 bases and J by 4 bases, with 9 bases between them. The CDR3 extends over 14 amino acids. The CDR3 DNA sequence: TGTGCCAGCAGCTTAGCTGGAGATAGCTATGGCTACACCTTC. Amino acid sequence: CASSLAGDSYGYTF.

This clonotype was seen a few times. This rearrangement joins TRBV29-1 to TRBJ2-7; 7 positions agree with TRBD2. CDR1 and CDR2 (germline): SQVTM, ANQGSEA. The V segment lost 3 bases and the J segment 5 bases; nucleotides outside the gene matches: 13. This CDR3 has 15 amino acids. The CDR3 loop is CSVEKVAGVGHEQYF. The CDR3 DNA follows: TGCAGCGTTGAGAAGGTGGCGGGAGTTGGCCACGAGCAGTACTTC.

In regard to this clonotype: At one of its ends the junction is not consistent with the germline gene, which may arise from a read error. The J gene is TRBJ2-3, the V gene TRBV5-5; TRBD2 matches at 8 bases. The CDR3 length is 13 residues. The germline V gene encodes CDR1 SGHKS and CDR2 YYEKEE (reference sequence). The CDR3 reads CASSLERGLAGHF. Written as DNA, the CDR3 is TGTGCCAGCAGCTTGGAGCGGGGGCTAGCAGGGCATTTT. The complete variable domain, with remaining parts taken from reference TRBV5-5 and TRBJ2-3, reads DAGVTQSPTHLIKTRGQQVTLRCSPISGHKSVSWYQQVLGQGPQFIFQYYEKEERGRGNFPDRFSARQFPNYSSELNVNALLLGDSALYLCASSLERGLAGHFGPGTRLTVL.

V gene TRBV3-1 combines with J gene TRBJ2-7; 8 nucleotides align to TRBD1. With 1 base clipped from V and 7 bases from J, the junction kept 3 bases outside the gene matches. Germline V lookup: CDR1 LGHDT, CDR2 YNNKEL (reference sequence). The CDR3 spans 13 residues. CDR3 bases: TGTGCCAGCAGCCAAGGGACAGGGAGGGAGCAGTACTTC. This encodes CASSQGTGREQYF.

This clonotype has only a few counts. The chain recombines TRBV7-8 with TRBJ2-7, with D possibly called TRBD1 or TRBD2 (6 bases each). V lost 3 bases to trimming and J lost 0 bases, with 15 bases between them. Looked up from germline, CDR1 is SGHVS and CDR2 is FQNEAQ. The CDR3 loop spans 16 amino acids. CDR3: CASSFGGTPVSYEQYF. The CDR3 coding sequence is TGTGCCAGCAGCTTTGGCGGGACACCGGTCTCCTACGAGCAGTACTTC.

This clonotype was counted at least ten times. The chain employs TRBV28 and TRBJ2-7; TRBD2 might be the D (5 bases). Germline CDR1 and CDR2: MDHEN and SYDVKM. The germline V and J ends were trimmed by 5 bases and 6 bases, with 23 bases remaining between them. This CDR3 region has 16 residues. The CDR3 bases are TGTGCCAGCAGTCGGGGTGGGCTTTGGACCAGCGGCGAGCAGTACTTC. Its protein product is CASSRGGLWTSGEQYF.

The chain is built from TRBV4-1 and TRBJ1-1; no definite D call. Trimming removed 0 bases from V and 10 bases from J, with 15 bases in between. This CDR3 has 14 residues. Looked up from germline, CDR1 is MGHRA and CDR2 is YSYEKL. For the CDR3, the DNA is TGCGCCAGCAGCCAAGATGAAAATCGGAGCAGAGCTTTCTTT. It specifies CASSQDENRSRAFF.

Points on this clonotype: Because the CDR3's place on the DNA is in doubt, the DNA is left out and the CDR3 is given as listed by TCRdb. J is TRBJ2-1 and V is TRBV24-1; TRBD2, the D gene given by the table, was not confirmed from the DNA. CDR1 and CDR2 (germline): KGHDR, SFDVKD. The CDR3 length equals 12 residues, ends included. The CDR3 is CATSVPAGEQFF.

The V gene is TRBV2, the J gene TRBJ2-1, with 14 bases lining up with TRBD2. The CDR3 covers 13 residues. With 11 bases clipped from V and 7 bases from J, the junction kept 4 bases outside the gene matches. From germline, CDR1 is SNHLY and CDR2 FYNNEI. The DNA of the CDR3 is TGTGCCCAGGGACTAGCGGGAGAGAATGAGCAGTTCTTC. Its protein product is CAQGLAGENEQFF.

The V call is TRBV25-1, the J call TRBJ2-3; D may be TRBD2 (6 bases). Trimming removed 4 bases from V and 2 bases from J, with 10 bases in between. Germline V gives CDR1 MGHDK, CDR2 SYGVNS. The CDR3 has 14 residues. CDR3 DNA sequence: TGTGCCAGCAGTGGTCCTAGCGCCACAGATACGCAGTATTTT. It is translated as CASSGPSATDTQYF.

V and J are TRBV5-1 and TRBJ2-5, with D unclear. CDR1 and CDR2 from the germline V gene are SGHRS and YFSETQ. This CDR3 has 13 amino acids. Trimming removed 0 bases from V and 7 bases from J, with 10 bases in between. CDR3 in amino acids: CASSLDPAGTQYF. The CDR3 DNA sequence: TGCGCCAGCAGCTTGGACCCGGCCGGGACCCAGTACTTC. The whole variable domain, filled in from reference TRBV5-1 and TRBJ2-5, reads KAGVTQTPRYLIKTRGQQVTLSCSPISGHRSVSWYQQTPGQGLQFLFEYFSETQRNKGNFPGRFSGRQFSNSRSEMNVSTLELGDSALYLCASSLDPAGTQYFGPGTRLLVL.

Ten or more counts support this clonotype. The chain joins TRBV6-5 to TRBJ1-1, with D uncertain. From germline, CDR1 is MNHEY and CDR2 SVGAGI. The CDR3 loop spans 14 amino acids. The V end was cut by 6 bases, the J end by 0 bases, with 11 bases between. In nucleotides, the CDR3 is TGTGCCAGCAGAAGTGGACCCATGAACACTGAAGCTTTCTTT. It encodes CASRSGPMNTEAFF.

This clonotype showed up just a few times. The chain employs TRBV6-5 and TRBJ1-2, with D maybe TRBD1 (6 bases). The CDR3 is 13 residues long. Trimming shortened V by 5 bases and J by 7 bases, and 14 bases separated the two germline ends. Germline V gene data show CDR1 as MNHEY and CDR2 as SVGAGI. The CDR3 spells CASSRGQQGGYTF. CDR3 sequence (DNA): TGTGCCAGCAGTCGTGGACAGCAGGGTGGCTACACCTTC.

In its sample, this clonotype was seen many times. This chain joins TRBV9 and TRBJ1-5; D remains ambiguous. Per the germline V gene, CDR1 is SGDLS and CDR2 is YYNGEE. This CDR3 is 13 amino acids long. Trimming pared 0 bases from V and 7 bases from J, leaving 8 bases between. The CDR3 loop is CASSVDTTQPQHF. The CDR3 DNA reads TGTGCCAGCAGCGTAGACACAACGCAGCCCCAGCATTTT.

The V call is TRBV13, the J call TRBJ2-3; 10 positions agree with TRBD2. J lost 1 base, V lost 3 bases, and 4 bases had no gene match. Germline CDR1 and CDR2: PRHDT and FYEKMQ (reference sequence). CDR3 size: 16 residues. The DNA of the CDR3 is TGTGCCAGCAGCTTCAGGCTAGCGGGGGGCACAGATACGCAGTATTTT. It translates to CASSFRLAGGTDTQYF.

A few counts support this clonotype. The chain's CDR3 is CASSAWVDGELFF. Written as DNA, the CDR3 is TGTGCCAGCAGCGCGTGGGTGGACGGGGAGCTGTTTTTT. The chain links TRBV9 to TRBJ2-2, with D uncertain. This CDR3 comprises 13 residues. V dropped 3 bases and J dropped 7 bases, with 10 bases sitting between them. Germline loops: CDR1 SGDLS, CDR2 YYNGEE.

This clonotype was seen only a few times. V gene TRBV19 combines with J gene TRBJ1-5, with D possibly matching TRBD1 (5 bases). Per germline, CDR1 LNHDA and CDR2 SQIVND (reference sequence). Trimming took off 6 bases at V and 4 bases at J, with 16 bases between the two ends. This CDR3 comprises 15 residues. The CDR3 reads CASSHGRDRNQPQHF. CDR3 bases: TGTGCCAGTAGCCACGGCCGGGACCGTAATCAGCCCCAGCATTTT.

The chain uses TRBV20-1 and TRBJ1-2, with TRBD1 as a possible D gene (6 bases). Trimming stripped 1 base from V and 2 bases from J, with 14 bases between. CDR1 DFQATT and CDR2 SNEGSKA come from the germline V gene (reference sequence). CDR3 length: 15 residues. The CDR3 reads CSARGTYDRNYGYTF. In nucleotides, the CDR3 is TGCAGTGCTAGAGGGACTTATGACAGGAACTATGGCTACACCTTC.

This clonotype turned up a few times. This chain uses TRBV10-3 with TRBJ1-6; a possible D gene is TRBD1 (5 bases). Per the germline V gene, CDR1 is ENHRY and CDR2 is SYGVKD. The CDR3 is made up of 14 amino acids. The V end was cut by 6 bases, the J end by 5 bases, with 11 bases between. CDR3 region: CAIRGDGNNSPLHF. The CDR3, as DNA: TGTGCCATCAGGGGGGACGGAAATAATTCACCCCTCCACTTT.

The chain carries TRBV20-1 and TRBJ1-6; weak D call: TRBD1 (6 bases). Per the germline V gene, CDR1 is DFQATT and CDR2 is SNEGSKA (reference sequence). The CDR3 length is 19 residues. The germline V and J ends were trimmed by 7 bases and 5 bases, with 30 bases remaining between them. The CDR3 spells CSVYPGQIYQQGNNSPLHF. CDR3 nucleotides: TGCAGTGTCTACCCCGGACAGATTTATCAGCAGGGGAATAATTCACCCCTCCACTTT.

V usage is TRBV6-6 and J usage is TRBJ2-7, with D possibly matching TRBD1 (6 bases). The CDR3 is 12 amino acids. V lost 2 bases to trimming and J lost 6 bases, with 8 bases between them. The V gene's germline CDR1 is MNHNY and CDR2 SVGAGI (reference sequence). The CDR3 nucleotides are TGTGCCAGCAGTTACGGGACAACCGAGCAGTACTTC. Protein product: CASSYGTTEQYF.

This clonotype was counted many times. The gene calls are TRBV7-6 and TRBJ2-2; 8 bases line up with TRBD1. V was pared by 4 bases and J by 10 bases, with 11 bases of the junction left unmatched. The germline V gene has CDR1 SGHVS and CDR2 FNYEAQ. The CDR3 totals 15 residues. CDR3 sequence: CASSSTTGATSELFF. The CDR3 DNA reads as TGTGCCAGCAGCTCTACGACAGGGGCAACCTCGGAGCTGTTTTTT. Drawing the rest from reference TRBV7-6 and TRBJ2-2, the complete variable domain is GAGVSQSPRYKVTKRGQDVALRCDPISGHVSLYWYRQALGQGPEFLTYFNYEAQQDKSGLPNDRFSAERPEGSISTLTIQRTEQRDSAMYRCASSSTTGATSELFFGEGSRLTVL.

In its sample, this clonotype was seen a few times. The chain has TRBV6-1 and TRBJ1-6; the D gene is possibly TRBD1 (5 bases). The CDR3 covers 15 residues. Germline loops: CDR1 MNHNS, CDR2 SASEGT. V was shortened by 5 bases and J by 14 bases, with 22 bases between the two germline ends. In nucleotides, the CDR3 is TGTGCCAGCAGTTCCGTGACAGTTATTCTTGTATCCCTCCACTTT. Translation: CASSSVTVILVSLHF.

The CDR3, as DNA: TGTGCCTGGAGTGTCCGCTGGCGGGAGATAGGAGAGACCCAGTACTTC. Protein sequence: CAWSVRWREIGETQYF. The J gene is TRBJ2-5, the V gene TRBV30; 7 nucleotides agree with TRBD2. V lost 0 bases and J lost 4; bases outside the gene matches: 11. This CDR3 region has 16 residues. From germline, CDR1 is GTSNPN and CDR2 SVGIG (reference sequence).

The chain is built from TRBV24-1 and TRBJ2-3; D is uncertain. CDR1 KGHDR and CDR2 SFDVKD come from the germline V gene. The CDR3 runs 15 residues. Trimming stripped 0 bases from V and 2 bases from J, with 8 bases between. The CDR3 DNA sequence: TGTGCCACCAGTGATTTGCGGCTCGACACAGATACGCAGTATTTT. It yields the protein CATSDLRLDTDTQYF.

This clonotype came up a few times. The gene calls are TRBV7-9 and TRBJ1-2, with D hard to call. Germline lookup yields CDR1 SEHNR and CDR2 FQNEAQ (reference sequence). Trimming took 2 bases from V and 2 from J, leaving 12 bases between them. CDR3 size: 15 residues. The CDR3 loop is CASSLTRNWNYGYTF. CDR3 nucleotides: TGTGCCAGCAGCTTAACTAGGAACTGGAACTATGGCTACACCTTC.

This chain uses TRBV7-3 with TRBJ1-6; no clear D. Trimming left V 1 base short and J 7 bases short, with 5 bases between. The CDR3 totals 13 residues. Germline V gene data show CDR1 as SGHTA and CDR2 as FQGTGA. The CDR3 DNA is TGTGCCAGCAGCTTAAGTACGAATTCACCCCTCCACTTT. This sequence encodes CASSLSTNSPLHF.

This clonotype has a handful of counts. The V call is TRBV28, the J call TRBJ1-2; 10 bases align to TRBD1. Germline trimming cut 8 bases from V and 7 bases from J; bases unmatched to any gene: 10. This CDR3 region has 14 residues. Germline CDR1 and CDR2: MDHEN and SYDVKM. CDR3 region: CASGRAGTGVGYTF. The CDR3 DNA follows: TGTGCCAGCGGCCGAGCCGGGACAGGGGTTGGCTACACCTTC.

The chain carries TRBV28 and TRBJ1-5; 7 positions match TRBD1. CDR1 is MDHEN and CDR2 is SYDVKM in the germline V gene. The CDR3 spans 16 residues. V lost 1 base, J lost 3 bases, and 6 bases stayed unmatched. CDR3 DNA: TGTGCCAGCAGTTTATCGTTTGGGACAGACAATCAGCCCCAGCATTTT. This encodes CASSLSFGTDNQPQHF.

This chain joins TRBV28 and TRBJ1-1; weak D call: TRBD1 (5 bases). The CDR3 runs to 14 residues. Between the trimmed V and J ends, which lost 2 bases and 6 bases, there was a span of 13 bases. Per germline, CDR1 MDHEN and CDR2 SYDVKM. CDR3 in DNA: TGTGCCAGCAGTTTAGGGGGTACTGCCCCTGAAGCTTTCTTT. Translated, it gives CASSLGGTAPEAFF. The full variable domain, completed using reference TRBV28 and TRBJ1-1, is DVKVTQSSRYLVKRTGEKVFLECVQDMDHENMFWYRQDPGLGLRLIYFSYDVKMKEKGDIPEGYSVSREKKERFSLILESASTNQTSMYLCASSLGGTAPEAFFGQGTRLTVV.